In this sample, the clone carrying this T cell receptor beta chain turned up once. The data were produced by immunoSEQ multiplex PCR, yet TCRdb's version contains in-frame clones alone and is incomplete. In the table there are around 25,000 clones, more than 75% of which are singletons. The data belong to a study of lymphopenia after photon versus proton radiotherapy. V lost 3 bases and J lost 7; bases outside the gene matches: 6. CDR3 length: 14 residues. Germline CDR1 is MNHNS and CDR2 is SASEGT. The receptor was isolated from a man aged 35 to 55 with gastric cancer. This chain uses TRBV6-1 with TRBJ2-1; the match to TRBD1 covers 7 bases. Here the sequenced sample was peripheral blood, taken from a patient treated with photon-based radiotherapy. CDR3 in amino acids: CASSDRDSLNEQFF. For the CDR3, the DNA is TGTGCCAGCAGTGACCGGGACAGTCTAAATGAGCAGTTCTTC.